These 10 T cell receptor beta chains came from one sample sequenced in a study of shared clonotypes between healthy human individuals. Generated by immunoSEQ multiplex PCR, the TCRdb table keeps only in-frame clones and is missing some. The data contain approximately 500,000 clones, about 95% of them singletons. The sequenced sample consisted of naive CD4+ T cells sorted from blood. Subset in this sample: CD45RA+ positively selected. Source of these receptors: a woman aged 25 to 45 in good health.

The V and J genes are TRBV18 and TRBJ2-7, with D unclear. The ends were cut back, 3 bases at V and 2 bases at J, with 11 bases in the middle. The CDR3 runs 14 residues. Germline loops: CDR1 KGHSH, CDR2 LQKENI. The CDR3 spells CASSPGRLTYEQYF. CDR3 DNA: TGTGCCAGCTCACCGGGTAGGCTTACCTACGAGCAGTACTTC.

This rearrangement joins TRBV2 to TRBJ2-1, with a tentative D call TRBD1 (6 bases). The CDR3 totals 14 residues. Trimming pared 5 bases from V and 8 bases from J, leaving 16 bases between. Germline V gene sequence: CDR1 SNHLY, CDR2 FYNNEI. CDR3 sequence: CASSSQGRIDEQFF. DNA for the CDR3: TGTGCCAGCAGTTCTCAGGGGCGTATCGATGAGCAGTTCTTC.

The chain employs TRBV9 and TRBJ2-7; unclear D gene. V was clipped by 4 bases and J by 1 base, with 12 bases between them. The CDR3 is 14 amino acids. In germline, CDR1 is SGDLS, CDR2 YYNGEE. The CDR3 protein is CASSPGVGSYEQYF. Here the CDR3 DNA reads TGTGCCAGCAGCCCAGGAGTTGGATCCTACGAGCAGTACTTC. The variable domain in full, with the rest retrieved from reference TRBV9 and TRBJ2-7, is DSGVTQTPKHLITATGQRVTLRCSPRSGDLSVYWYQQSLDQGLQFLIQYYNGEERAKGNILERFSAQQFPDLHSELNLSSLELGDSALYFCASSPGVGSYEQYFGPGTRLTVT.

The rearrangement joins TRBV5-4 to TRBJ2-7, with 12 bases fitting TRBD2. The CDR3 sequence is 17 residues long. The V and J ends lost 0 bases and 0 bases, in that order; junction bases with no gene match: 4. Germline-derived CDR1 and CDR2 are SGHNT and YYREEE (reference sequence). The CDR3 sequence: CASSLGLAGAASYEQYF. For the CDR3, the DNA is TGTGCCAGCAGCTTGGGACTAGCGGGAGCCGCCTCCTACGAGCAGTACTTC.

This sequence joins TRBV19 and TRBJ2-2; the D gene is possibly TRBD1 (5 bases). CDR3 length: 15 residues. The V end lost 3 bases, the J end lost 1 base, and 9 bases lay between the germline ends. Per germline, CDR1 LNHDA and CDR2 SQIVND (reference sequence). CDR3 sequence: CASSIPTVNTGELFF. CDR3 DNA: TGTGCCAGTAGTATCCCGACAGTGAACACCGGGGAGCTGTTTTTT.

The chain has TRBV5-5 and TRBJ1-5; D not resolved. Deletions cut 4 bases from V and 5 bases from J, with 13 bases between. Germline lookup yields CDR1 SGHKS and CDR2 YYEKEE (reference sequence). The CDR3 is made up of 14 amino acids. The CDR3 spells CASSKTIGDQPQHF. The CDR3, as DNA: TGTGCCAGCAGCAAAACTATCGGGGATCAGCCCCAGCATTTT.

The rearrangement joins TRBV28 to TRBJ2-7; D ambiguous. The ends were cut back, 5 bases at V and 2 bases at J, with 10 bases in the middle. Germline-derived CDR1 and CDR2 are MDHEN and SYDVKM. The CDR3 runs 13 residues. The CDR3: CASSSHSPYEQYF. CDR3 nucleotides: TGTGCCAGCAGTAGTCACAGTCCCTACGAGCAGTACTTC.

This clone was recorded once. The genes are TRBV6-6 and TRBJ1-2, with no clear D. V dropped 5 bases and J dropped 5 bases, with 12 bases sitting between them. The CDR3 has 13 residues. The V gene's germline CDR1 is MNHNY and CDR2 SVGAGI (reference sequence). CDR3 residues: CASSNRTTYGYTF. The CDR3 coding sequence is TGTGCCAGCAGTAATAGGACGACTTATGGCTACACCTTC.

The V gene is TRBV7-2, the J gene TRBJ1-1, with D perhaps TRBD1 (5 bases). The V end lost 1 base, the J end lost 5 bases, and 8 bases lay between the germline ends. Germline V CDR1 and CDR2: SGHTA, FQGNSA. The CDR3 totals 13 residues. The CDR3 sequence: CASSLDGGTEAFF. CDR3 nucleotides: TGTGCCAGCAGCTTAGACGGGGGGACTGAAGCTTTCTTT.

The chain links TRBV10-1 to TRBJ2-7; TRBD2 matches 9 bases. Trimming took 6 bases from V and 6 from J; bases not matched to a gene: 12. CDR1 and CDR2 from the germline V gene are WNHNN and SYGVQD (reference sequence). The CDR3 covers 15 residues. The CDR3 bases are TGCGCCAGCAGCCCAGAGACTAGCGGATTGGGCGAGCAGTACTTC. Protein product: CASSPETSGLGEQYF.